Reported below is one TCR beta chain. The antigen is undetermined. Only in-frame clones appear in the TCRdb table, and some are missing; sequencing was by immunoSEQ multiplex PCR. The sample has around 600,000 clones; roughly 97% are singletons. This record comes from a study of shared clonotypes between healthy human individuals. General study points: Naive subsets tended to show greater estimated richness than memory subsets.

Looked up from germline, CDR1 is SGHDN and CDR2 is FVKESK. The CDR3 consists of 14 residues. With 4 bases clipped from V and 5 bases from J, the junction kept 7 bases outside the gene matches. The sequenced sample consisted of naive CD4+ T cells sorted from blood. Subset defined: CD45RA+ positively selected. The genes are TRBV14 and TRBJ2-5; 7 nucleotides match TRBD2. The source of this sequence is a woman under 40 in good health. The CDR3 DNA is TGTGCCAGCAGCCTAGCGGGCCCTCGGGAGACCCAGTACTTC. Translation: CASSLAGPRETQYF.